Below are 25 T cell receptor beta chains sequenced from a single sample in a study of blood T cell repertoires in COVID-19. Sequenced by immunoSEQ multiplex PCR; TCRdb stores in-frame clones only, minus some. Of 180,000 or so clones listed, around 80% are singletons. Sequenced input: peripheral blood. The receptors shown here come from a woman of 80 years or more with active or convalescent COVID-19.

The J gene is TRBJ1-2, the V gene TRBV27; TRBD1 might be the D (5 bases). CDR1 and CDR2 (germline): MNHEY, SMNVEV (reference sequence). V dropped 1 base and J dropped 3 bases, with 9 bases sitting between them. The length of the CDR3 is 14 residues. This chain's CDR3 is CASSLYQGDYGYTF. In DNA, the CDR3 is TGTGCCAGCAGTTTATATCAGGGTGACTATGGCTACACCTTC.

V is TRBV6-6 and J is TRBJ2-4; 7 nucleotides line up with TRBD1. This CDR3 has 16 residues. Germline V CDR1 and CDR2: MNHNY, SVGAGI (reference sequence). With V trimmed by 0 bases and J by 0 bases, 2 bases remained unmatched. The CDR3 DNA reads as TGTGCCAGCAGTTACTCGACAGGGTTAGCCAAAAACATTCAGTACTTC. Translating it yields CASSYSTGLAKNIQYF.

This clone was observed a single time. V usage is TRBV28 and J usage is TRBJ1-5; D unresolved. The ends were cut back, 6 bases at V and 5 bases at J, with 14 bases in the middle. This CDR3 comprises 14 residues. Germline V lookup: CDR1 MDHEN, CDR2 SYDVKM. In nucleotides, the CDR3 is TGTGCCAGCAGGGCGGGAGGGAGCCATCAGCCCCAGCATTTT. Translated: CASRAGGSHQPQHF.

The V gene is TRBV28, the J gene TRBJ1-6; no clear D gene. Looked up from germline, CDR1 is MDHEN and CDR2 is SYDVKM. The length of the CDR3 is 15 residues. V was pared by 5 bases and J by 7 bases, with 15 bases between. The CDR3 region is CASSPPEGGNSPLHF. In DNA form, the CDR3 reads TGTGCCAGCAGTCCCCCGGAGGGCGGGAATTCACCCCTCCACTTT.

The chain recombines TRBV6-6 with TRBJ1-6; 10 positions agree with TRBD1. Trimming removed 0 bases from V and 8 bases from J; junction bases left unmatched: 4. CDR3 length: 16 amino acids. The germline CDR1 and CDR2 sequences are MNHNY and SVGAGI (reference sequence). CDR3 protein: CASSYSFGTGDSPLHF. CDR3 bases: TGTGCCAGCAGTTACTCGTTCGGGACAGGGGATTCACCCCTCCACTTT.

This sequence joins TRBV5-6 and TRBJ1-4; 9 bases agree with TRBD1. J gave up 4 bases and V 7 bases, and 5 bases lay outside the gene matches. The germline V gene has CDR1 SGHDT and CDR2 YYEEEE. The CDR3 has 14 amino acids. This chain's CDR3 is CASAGQGNNEKLFF. DNA of the CDR3: TGTGCCAGCGCGGGACAGGGAAATAATGAAAAACTGTTTTTT. Supplemented by reference TRBV5-6 and TRBJ1-4, the full variable domain reads DAGVTQSPTHLIKTRGQQVTLRCSPKSGHDTVSWYQQALGQGPQFIFQYYEEEERQRGNFPDRFSGHQFPNYSSELNVNALLLGDSALYLCASAGQGNNEKLFFGSGTQLSVL.

V is TRBV5-1 and J is TRBJ1-5; 7 positions match TRBD1. V lost 3 bases to trimming and J lost 0 bases; unmatched junction nucleotides: 9. This CDR3 has 17 residues. CDR1 and CDR2 (germline): SGHRS, YFSETQ. The CDR3 coding sequence is TGCGCCAGCAGCTATGACAGGGTGATGTCTAGCAATCAGCCCCAGCATTTT. This sequence encodes CASSYDRVMSSNQPQHF. The whole variable domain, remainder taken from reference TRBV5-1 and TRBJ1-5, is KAGVTQTPRYLIKTRGQQVTLSCSPISGHRSVSWYQQTPGQGLQFLFEYFSETQRNKGNFPGRFSGRQFSNSRSEMNVSTLELGDSALYLCASSYDRVMSSNQPQHFGDGTRLSIL.

The V and J genes are TRBV10-3 and TRBJ1-6; 8 nucleotides align to TRBD1. Germline V CDR1 and CDR2: ENHRY, SYGVKD. CDR3 size: 13 residues. V shed 9 bases, J shed 8 bases, and the junction held 6 bases outside the gene matches. CDR3 nucleotides: TGTGCCATTACCGGGACAGGCGATTCACCCCTCCACTTT. Translation gives CAITGTGDSPLHF.

V gene TRBV5-6 combines with J gene TRBJ2-7; possible D gene TRBD1, 5 bases. Germline V gene data show CDR1 as SGHDT and CDR2 as YYEEEE. The CDR3 consists of 12 residues. The V end lost 0 bases, the J end lost 4 bases, and 5 bases lay between the germline ends. CDR3 loop: CASSLEGYEQYF. In nucleotides, the CDR3 is TGTGCCAGCAGCTTGGAGGGGTACGAGCAGTACTTC.

The chain links TRBV29-1 to TRBJ1-1; D not certain. Trimming shortened V by 7 bases and J by 1 base, and 22 bases separated the two germline ends. CDR3 length equals 16 residues. Looked up from germline, CDR1 is SQVTM and CDR2 is ANQGSEA. CDR3 sequence (DNA): TGCAGCGGCTCCCGACAAAGGACTAGTAAGAACACTGAAGCTTTCTTT. Translating it yields CSGSRQRTSKNTEAFF.

The chain links TRBV11-2 to TRBJ2-1; 9 bases align to TRBD2. Germline loops: CDR1 SGHAT, CDR2 FQNNGV. The CDR3 has 15 amino acids. Trimming cost V 5 bases and J 5 bases; bases outside gene matches: 7. CDR3 in amino acids: CASSRSGGSHNEQFF. CDR3 coding DNA: TGTGCCAGCAGCCGGAGCGGGGGGTCTCACAATGAGCAGTTCTTC.

The chain couples TRBV5-1 to TRBJ2-2; 9 bases line up with TRBD1. The CDR3 consists of 14 residues. Looked up from germline, CDR1 is SGHRS and CDR2 is YFSETQ. The V segment lost 3 bases and the J segment 7 bases; nucleotides outside the gene matches: 4. The CDR3 sequence: CASSSTGGGGELFF. CDR3 DNA sequence: TGCGCCAGCAGCTCTACAGGGGGCGGCGGGGAGCTGTTTTTT.

About this clone: The same CDR3 arises from other DNA sequences in this sample as well. The chain combines TRBV2 with TRBJ2-5, with 7 bases that match TRBD2. The V and J ends lost 7 bases and 5 bases, in that order; junction bases with no gene match: 22. This CDR3 has 18 amino acids. CDR1 and CDR2 (germline): SNHLY, FYNNEI. The CDR3 nucleotides are TGTGCCAGCATGGGGAGCGGGACGGCTTTCGGGGGTCGGGAGACCCAGTACTTC. Translated: CASMGSGTAFGGRETQYF. Full variable domain (rest looked up from reference TRBV2 and TRBJ2-5): EPEVTQTPSHQVTQMGQEVILRCVPISNHLYFYWYRQILGQKVEFLVSFYNNEISEKSEIFDDQFSVERPDGSNFTLKIRSTKLEDSAMYFCASMGSGTAFGGRETQYFGPGTRLLVL.

The rearrangement uses TRBV4-3 and TRBJ1-1; no clear D. Germline CDR1 LGHNA, CDR2 YSLEER. This CDR3 comprises 13 residues. V dropped 4 bases and J dropped 1 base, with 7 bases sitting between them. The CDR3 DNA follows: TGCGCCAGCAGCCCCCGTAGGAACACTGAAGCTTTCTTT. Protein sequence: CASSPRRNTEAFF.

The table lists this clone with a count of one. The rearrangement uses TRBV7-2 and TRBJ1-3; D may be TRBD1 (5 bases). This CDR3 spans 17 amino acids. V lost 0 bases and J lost 0, with 12 bases in between. Germline V gene lookup returns CDR1 SGHTA and CDR2 FQGNSA. The CDR3 loop reads CASSLAHIQVSGNTIYF. The CDR3 DNA follows: TGTGCCAGCAGCTTAGCGCATATACAGGTCTCTGGAAACACCATATATTTT.

In its sample, this clone was seen once. This chain connects TRBV2 to TRBJ1-6; possible D gene TRBD1, 6 bases. The V end lost 3 bases, the J end lost 9 bases, and 18 bases lay between the germline ends. The germline V gene encodes CDR1 SNHLY and CDR2 FYNNEI. CDR3 size: 16 residues. This CDR3 reads CASSDGGHAYGSPLHF. CDR3 sequence (DNA): TGTGCCAGCAGTGACGGGGGGCACGCTTATGGTTCACCCCTCCACTTT. Together with reference TRBV2 and TRBJ1-6, the CDR3 gives the full variable domain: EPEVTQTPSHQVTQMGQEVILRCVPISNHLYFYWYRQILGQKVEFLVSFYNNEISEKSEIFDDQFSVERPDGSNFTLKIRSTKLEDSAMYFCASSDGGHAYGSPLHFGNGTRLTVT.

The genes are TRBV11-2 and TRBJ2-5; 9 nucleotides match TRBD2. The CDR3 runs to 16 residues. CDR1 and CDR2 (germline): SGHAT, FQNNGV. J lost 5 bases, V lost 6 bases, and 13 bases had no gene match. DNA of the CDR3: TGTGCCAGCAGGCCCATAGCGGGGGATATCGGTGAGACCCAGTACTTC. Translating gives CASRPIAGDIGETQYF.

With respect to this clone: This sample also contains other DNA sequences that code for the same CDR3. The CDR3 DNA is TGTGCCAGCAGTTCGGGACAGGGCCGGGGCTACACCTTC. Translated, it gives CASSSGQGRGYTF. The V call is TRBV12-3 or TRBV12-4, the J call TRBJ1-2, with TRBD1 matching over 9 bases. CDR3 size: 13 residues. Losses at the gene ends were 4 bases for V and 8 bases for J; bases not matched to a gene: 5.

The table lists this clone with a few counts. The rearrangement joins TRBV6-1 to TRBJ2-3; 7 bases map to TRBD2. The CDR3 is 16 amino acids. With V trimmed by 1 base and J by 3 bases, 7 bases remained unmatched. Germline V gene data show CDR1 as MNHNS and CDR2 as SASEGT. The CDR3 DNA follows: TGTGCCAGCAGTGAAGAGATCGGGGGAGGGACAGATACGCAGTATTTT. This codes for CASSEEIGGGTDTQYF.

The chain recombines TRBV5-6 with TRBJ2-7, with a possible D match to TRBD2 (5 bases). Trimming took off 0 bases at V and 1 base at J, with 8 bases between the two ends. The CDR3 length is 14 residues. CDR1 SGHDT and CDR2 YYEEEE come from the germline V gene. Written as DNA, the CDR3 is TGTGCCAGCAGCTTGGTTGAGGGATCCTACGAGCAGTACTTC. This encodes CASSLVEGSYEQYF.

V gene TRBV5-3 combines with J gene TRBJ1-4, with 7 bases aligning to TRBD1. TRBV5-3 is an ORF; its function is uncertain. This CDR3 region has 15 residues. V was clipped by 2 bases and J by 4 bases; unmatched bases: 5. CDR3 loop: CARSLPGQLNEKLFF. CDR3 in DNA: TGTGCCAGAAGCTTACCGGGACAGCTTAATGAAAAACTGTTTTTT.

This clone occurred a few times. The chain combines TRBV6-6 with TRBJ1-2; 9 bases are shared with TRBD1. The CDR3 is made up of 13 amino acids. Germline loops: CDR1 MNHNY, CDR2 SVGAGI (reference sequence). V gave up 6 bases and J gave up 8 bases; unmatched junction bases: 7. In nucleotides, the CDR3 is TGTGCCAGCAGGGGGACAGGGAGTTTCGGCTACACCTTC. Translating gives CASRGTGSFGYTF.

This rearrangement joins TRBV9 to TRBJ1-2, with 10 bases identical to TRBD1. J lost 6 bases, V lost 0 bases, and 8 bases had no gene match. CDR3 size: 16 residues. The germline V gene encodes CDR1 SGDLS and CDR2 YYNGEE. The CDR3 DNA is TGTGCCAGCAGCGTAGATGGCTATGGGACAGGGGATGGCTACACCTTC. This translates into CASSVDGYGTGDGYTF. Looking up the rest from reference TRBV9 and TRBJ1-2 gives the full variable domain: DSGVTQTPKHLITATGQRVTLRCSPRSGDLSVYWYQQSLDQGLQFLIQYYNGEERAKGNILERFSAQQFPDLHSELNLSSLELGDSALYFCASSVDGYGTGDGYTFGSGTRLTVV.

The chain uses TRBV7-9 and TRBJ1-1, with D perhaps TRBD1 (6 bases). This CDR3 contains 14 residues. The germline CDR1 and CDR2 sequences are SEHNR and FQNEAQ (reference sequence). V was clipped by 4 bases and J by 3 bases, with 12 bases between them. The chain's CDR3 is CASSYADRYTEAFF. CDR3 coding DNA: TGTGCCAGCAGCTACGCAGACAGGTACACTGAAGCTTTCTTT.

This clone was detected a few times. CDR3 sequence reads: CASSPRAGELFF. DNA for the CDR3: TGTGCCAGCAGCCCCCGCGCCGGGGAGCTGTTTTTT. The chain links TRBV5-4 to TRBJ2-2; D unclear. Trimming took 4 bases from V and 6 from J, leaving 7 bases between them. The germline gives CDR1 SGHNT, CDR2 YYREEE (reference sequence). The CDR3 extends over 12 amino acids.